This TCR beta chain stems from a study of blood T cell repertoires in COVID-19. Study information: PBMCs, B-cell-depleted T cells, or T cells were the source of the cDNA or gDNA that made up the material.

In the authors' methods: Amplified reference gene primers provided the basis for estimating nucleated cell counts. Using immunoSEQ multiplex PCR, the repertoire was profiled, and TCRdb retains in-frame clones only, with some absent. For V, J and clone size, that table is used; D and trimming come from the DNA. The table includes 230,000 or so clones, roughly 80% detected once. The CDR3 length is 14 residues. The germline gives CDR1 LGHNA, CDR2 YSLEER. The V end lost 0 bases, the J end lost 6 bases, and 9 bases lay between the germline ends. The sequenced sample consisted of peripheral blood. The chain recombines TRBV4-3 with TRBJ1-5; D unresolved. This TCR was sampled from a human donor in a cohort sampled during active COVID-19. CDR3 loop: CASSQDQVAQPQHF. CDR3 in DNA: TGCGCCAGCAGCCAAGATCAAGTGGCTCAGCCCCAGCATTTT.